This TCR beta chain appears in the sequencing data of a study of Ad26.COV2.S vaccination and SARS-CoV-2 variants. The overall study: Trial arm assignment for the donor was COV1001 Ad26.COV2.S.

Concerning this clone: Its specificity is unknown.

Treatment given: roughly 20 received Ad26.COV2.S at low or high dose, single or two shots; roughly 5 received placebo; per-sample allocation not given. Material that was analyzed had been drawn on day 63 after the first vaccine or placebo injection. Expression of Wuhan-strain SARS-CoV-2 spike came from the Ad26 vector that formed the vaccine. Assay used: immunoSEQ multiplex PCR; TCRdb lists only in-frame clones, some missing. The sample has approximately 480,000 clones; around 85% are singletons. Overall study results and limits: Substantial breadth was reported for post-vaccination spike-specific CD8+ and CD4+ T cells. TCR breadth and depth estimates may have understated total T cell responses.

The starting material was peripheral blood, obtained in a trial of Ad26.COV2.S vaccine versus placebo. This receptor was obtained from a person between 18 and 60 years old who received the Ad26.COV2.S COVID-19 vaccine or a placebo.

The CDR3 DNA follows: TGTGCCAGTAGTAAGGGTACTAGCGGATCAGATACGCAGTATTTT. Translated, it gives CASSKGTSGSDTQYF. The chain has TRBV19 and TRBJ2-3; 8 bases fit TRBD2. CDR1 LNHDA and CDR2 SQIVND come from the germline V gene (reference sequence). V shed 4 bases and J 4 bases; nucleotides not matched to a gene: 7. This CDR3 contains 15 residues. The full variable domain, completed using reference TRBV19 and TRBJ2-3, is DGGITQSPKYLFRKEGQNVTLSCEQNLNHDAMYWYRQDPGQGLRLIYYSQIVNDFQKGDIAEGYSVSREKKESFPLTVTSAQKNPTAFYLCASSKGTSGSDTQYFGPGTRLTVL.